This entry is about one T cell receptor (beta chain). The record originates from a study of blood T cell repertoires in COVID-19. Study summary: Samples taken during acute and convalescent COVID-19 were collected in the United States, Italy and Spain. The cDNA or gDNA used as material had been derived from T cells, B-cell-depleted T cells, or PBMCs.

As handled by the study authors: Amplifying reference gene primers gave estimates of nucleated cell counts. The data were produced by immunoSEQ multiplex PCR, yet TCRdb's version contains in-frame clones alone and is incomplete. The V and J calls and clone size were taken over from that table, and D and trimming were inferred from the DNA. Of approximately 140,000 clones listed, 88% are singletons. The source of this sequence is a man aged 50 or older with active or convalescent COVID-19. Sequencing was done on a sample of peripheral blood.

CDR3 in DNA: TGTGCCAGCAGCTTAGGGGCGGGTAGCACAGATACGCAGTATTTT. This translates into CASSLGAGSTDTQYF. The chain is built from TRBV13 and TRBJ2-3; TRBD2 might be the D (5 bases). V lost 0 bases and J 0 bases, leaving 7 bases between the germline ends. This CDR3 is built from 15 residues. In germline, CDR1 is PRHDT, CDR2 FYEKMQ (reference sequence).